This T cell receptor beta chain stems from a study of early T cells in non-severe SARS-CoV-2 infection. In the library, individual cDNA molecules carried attached unique molecular identifiers. TCRdb processed the 5' RACE reads anew with MiXCR; each CDR3 protein has one entry. Seen here are 35,000 to 40,000 distinct CDR3 sequences, over 4.5% observed once, and the top ten hold 25% to 30%. CDR3 length equals 13 residues. V lost 5 bases to trimming and J lost 5 bases, with 16 bases between them. Looked up from germline, CDR1 is DFQATT and CDR2 is SNEGSKA (reference sequence). At least ten counts were recorded for this clonotype.

The TCR sequence derives from an adult who was a healthcare worker with PCR-confirmed SARS-CoV-2 infection or an uninfected control (not recorded which). The chain employs TRBV20-1 and TRBJ2-7; a possible D gene is TRBD2 (6 bases). The sequencing sample was made of whole blood. In DNA form, the CDR3 reads TGCAGTGCTGCGCGGGACTTCGGCAACGAGCAGTACTTC. Translated, it gives CSAARDFGNEQYF.